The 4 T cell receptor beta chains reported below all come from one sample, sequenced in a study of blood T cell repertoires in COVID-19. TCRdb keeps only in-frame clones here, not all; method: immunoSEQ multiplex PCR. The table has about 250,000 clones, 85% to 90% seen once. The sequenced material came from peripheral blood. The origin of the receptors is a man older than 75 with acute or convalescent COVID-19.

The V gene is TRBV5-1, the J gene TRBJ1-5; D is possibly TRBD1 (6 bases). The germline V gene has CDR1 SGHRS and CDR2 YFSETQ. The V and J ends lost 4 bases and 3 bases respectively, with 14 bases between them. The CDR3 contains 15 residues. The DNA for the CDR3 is TGCGCCAGCAGCACCGGTGAGGGGGACAATCAGCCCCAGCATTTT. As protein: CASSTGEGDNQPQHF.

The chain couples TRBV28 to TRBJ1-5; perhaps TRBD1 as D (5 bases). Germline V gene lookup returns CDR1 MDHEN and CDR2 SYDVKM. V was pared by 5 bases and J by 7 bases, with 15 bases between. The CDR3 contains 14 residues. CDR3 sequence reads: CASSGRDWGQPQHF. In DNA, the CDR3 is TGTGCCAGCAGTGGCAGGGACTGGGGGCAGCCCCAGCATTTT. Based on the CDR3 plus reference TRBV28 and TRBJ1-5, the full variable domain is DVKVTQSSRYLVKRTGEKVFLECVQDMDHENMFWYRQDPGLGLRLIYFSYDVKMKEKGDIPEGYSVSREKKERFSLILESASTNQTSMYLCASSGRDWGQPQHFGDGTRLSIL.

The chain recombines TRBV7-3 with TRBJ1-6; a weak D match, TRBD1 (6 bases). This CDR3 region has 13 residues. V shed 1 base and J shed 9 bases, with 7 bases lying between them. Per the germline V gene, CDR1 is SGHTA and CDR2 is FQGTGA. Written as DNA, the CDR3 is TGTGCCAGCAGCTTAAACAGGGCTTCACCCCTCCACTTT. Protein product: CASSLNRASPLHF.

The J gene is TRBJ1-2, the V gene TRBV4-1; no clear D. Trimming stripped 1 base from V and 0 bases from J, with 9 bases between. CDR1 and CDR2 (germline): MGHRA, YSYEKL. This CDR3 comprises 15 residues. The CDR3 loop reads CASSQGSGANYGYTF. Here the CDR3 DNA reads TGCGCCAGCAGCCAAGGGTCTGGAGCTAACTATGGCTACACCTTC.